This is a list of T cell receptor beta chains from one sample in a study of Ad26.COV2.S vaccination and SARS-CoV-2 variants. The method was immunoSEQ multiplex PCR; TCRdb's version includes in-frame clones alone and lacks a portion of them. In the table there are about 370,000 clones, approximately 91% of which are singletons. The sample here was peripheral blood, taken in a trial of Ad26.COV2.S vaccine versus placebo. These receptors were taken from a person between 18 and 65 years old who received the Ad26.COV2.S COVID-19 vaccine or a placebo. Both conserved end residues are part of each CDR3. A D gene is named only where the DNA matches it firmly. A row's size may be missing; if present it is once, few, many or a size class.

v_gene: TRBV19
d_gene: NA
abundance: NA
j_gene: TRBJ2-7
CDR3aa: CASSISGLSDYEQYF
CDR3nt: TGTGCCAGTAGTATATCGGGACTGAGCGACTACGAGCAGTACTTC

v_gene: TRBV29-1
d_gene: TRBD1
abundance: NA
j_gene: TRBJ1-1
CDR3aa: CSGHRGYAEAFF
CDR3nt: TGCAGCGGTCACAGGGGCTACGCTGAAGCTTTCTTT

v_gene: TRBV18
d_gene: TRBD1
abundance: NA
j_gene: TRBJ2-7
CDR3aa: CASSPWTGAEQYF
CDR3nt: TGTGCCAGCTCACCCTGGACAGGGGCCGAGCAGTACTTC

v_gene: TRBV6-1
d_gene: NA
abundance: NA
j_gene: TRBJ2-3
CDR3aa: CASSEADRDTQYF
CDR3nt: TGTGCCAGCAGTGAAGCCGATAGAGATACGCAGTATTTT

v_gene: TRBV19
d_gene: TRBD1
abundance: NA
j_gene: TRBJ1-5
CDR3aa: CASSAEGAVYSNQPQHF
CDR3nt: TGTGCCAGTAGTGCCGAGGGGGCCGTTTATAGCAATCAGCCCCAGCATTTT

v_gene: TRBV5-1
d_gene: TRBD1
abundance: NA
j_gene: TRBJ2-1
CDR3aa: CASSLLLKSGTGKGSSYNEQFF
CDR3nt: TGCGCCAGCAGCCTCCTACTTAAATCCGGGACAGGGAAGGGGAGCTCCTACAATGAGCAGTTCTTC

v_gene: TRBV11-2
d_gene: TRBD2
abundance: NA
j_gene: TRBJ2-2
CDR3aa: CASSSGTSKFGELFF
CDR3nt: TGTGCCAGCAGCTCCGGGACTAGCAAGTTCGGGGAGCTGTTTTTT

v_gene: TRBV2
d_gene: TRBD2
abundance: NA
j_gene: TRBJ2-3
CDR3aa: CASSDGGGATRTDTQYF
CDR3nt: TGTGCCAGCAGTGACGGCGGGGGGGCTACTCGCACAGATACGCAGTATTTT

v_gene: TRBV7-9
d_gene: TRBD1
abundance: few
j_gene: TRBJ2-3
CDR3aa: CASSPRRRGMGDTQYF
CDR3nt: TGTGCCAGCAGCCCCCGTCGCAGGGGGATGGGAGATACGCAGTATTTT

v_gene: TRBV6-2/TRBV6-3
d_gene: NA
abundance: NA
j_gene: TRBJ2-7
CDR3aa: CASSYAPYEQYF
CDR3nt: TGTGCCAGCAGTTACGCGCCCTACGAGCAGTACTTC

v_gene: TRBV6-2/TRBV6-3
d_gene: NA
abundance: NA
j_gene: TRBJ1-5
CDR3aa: CASSYSQFNQPQHF
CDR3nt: TGTGCCAGCAGTTACAGTCAATTCAATCAGCCCCAGCATTTT

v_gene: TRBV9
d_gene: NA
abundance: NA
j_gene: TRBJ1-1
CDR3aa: CASSVGTVGTEAFF
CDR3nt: TGTGCCAGCAGCGTAGGAACCGTGGGCACTGAAGCTTTCTTT

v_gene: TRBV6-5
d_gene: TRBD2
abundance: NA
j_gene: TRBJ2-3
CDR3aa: CASSRRGGVADTQYF
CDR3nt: TGTGCCAGCAGTAGGCGGGGGGGCGTCGCAGATACGCAGTATTTT

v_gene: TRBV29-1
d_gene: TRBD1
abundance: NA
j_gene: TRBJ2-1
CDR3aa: CSVVQGVWNEQFF
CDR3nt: TGCAGCGTTGTGCAGGGGGTATGGAATGAGCAGTTCTTC

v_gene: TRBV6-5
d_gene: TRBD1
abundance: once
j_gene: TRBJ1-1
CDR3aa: CASSRGQGGTEAFF
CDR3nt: TGTGCCAGCAGTAGGGGACAGGGGGGCACTGAAGCTTTCTTT

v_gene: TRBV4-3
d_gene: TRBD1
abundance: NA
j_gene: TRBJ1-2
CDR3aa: CASSHRDRVGRGYTF
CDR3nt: TGCGCCAGCAGCCACCGGGACAGGGTAGGGCGTGGCTACACCTTC

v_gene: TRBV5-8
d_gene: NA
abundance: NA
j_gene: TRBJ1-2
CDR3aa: CASSLDVGRYGYTF
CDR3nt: TGTGCCAGCAGCTTGGACGTTGGGCGGTATGGCTACACCTTC

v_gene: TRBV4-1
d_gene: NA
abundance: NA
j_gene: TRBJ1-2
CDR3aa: CASSQPRQATSFGYTF
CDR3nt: TGCGCCAGCAGCCAACCCCGACAGGCGACCTCTTTTGGCTACACCTTC

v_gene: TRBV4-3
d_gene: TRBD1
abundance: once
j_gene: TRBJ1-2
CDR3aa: CASSLLGQGNYGYTF
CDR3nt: TGCGCCAGCAGCCTGCTGGGACAGGGGAACTATGGCTACACCTTC

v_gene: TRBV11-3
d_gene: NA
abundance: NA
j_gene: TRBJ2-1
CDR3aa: CASGKGGNNEQFF
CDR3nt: TGTGCCAGCGGTAAGGGGGGAAACAATGAGCAGTTCTTC

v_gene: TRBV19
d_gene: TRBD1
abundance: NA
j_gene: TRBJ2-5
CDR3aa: CASSTGGTGETQYF
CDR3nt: TGTGCCAGTAGTACAGGGGGGACAGGAGAGACCCAGTACTTC

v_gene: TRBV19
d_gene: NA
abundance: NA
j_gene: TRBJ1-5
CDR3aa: CASSIVRDNNQPQHF
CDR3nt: TGTGCCAGTAGTATAGTTAGGGACAACAATCAGCCCCAGCATTTT

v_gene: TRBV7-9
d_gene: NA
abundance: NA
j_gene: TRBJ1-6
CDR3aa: CASSSHGAKLGNSPLHF
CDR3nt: TGTGCCAGCAGCTCCCACGGGGCAAAACTGGGTAATTCACCCCTCCACTTT

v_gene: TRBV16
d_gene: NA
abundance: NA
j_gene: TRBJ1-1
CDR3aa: CASSQSSTPGNTEAFF
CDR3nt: TGTGCCAGCAGCCAATCGTCGACCCCGGGGAACACTGAAGCTTTCTTT

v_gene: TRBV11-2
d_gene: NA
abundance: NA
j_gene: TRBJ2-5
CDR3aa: CASSLDQETQYF
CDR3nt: TGTGCCAGCAGCTTAGACCAAGAGACCCAGTACTTC

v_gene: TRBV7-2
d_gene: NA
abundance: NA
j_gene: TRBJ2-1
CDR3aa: CASSLATGTYNEQFF
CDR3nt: TGTGCCAGCAGCTTAGCGACTGGGACCTACAATGAGCAGTTCTTC

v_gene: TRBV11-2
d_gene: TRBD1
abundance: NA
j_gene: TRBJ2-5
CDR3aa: CASRSDRGRQETQYF
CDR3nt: TGTGCCAGCAGATCCGACAGGGGGCGTCAAGAGACCCAGTACTTC

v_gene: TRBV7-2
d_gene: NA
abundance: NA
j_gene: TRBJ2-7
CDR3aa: CASSSAYEQYF
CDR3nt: TGTGCCAGCAGCTCAGCCTACGAGCAGTACTTC

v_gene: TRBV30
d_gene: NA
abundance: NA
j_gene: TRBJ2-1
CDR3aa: CAASCRGAGEQFF
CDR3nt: TGTGCCGCCTCGTGTCGGGGGGCGGGGGAGCAGTTCTTC

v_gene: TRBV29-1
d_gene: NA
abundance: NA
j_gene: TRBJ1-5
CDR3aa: CSVGYQPQHF
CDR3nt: TGCAGCGTTGGGTATCAGCCCCAGCATTTT

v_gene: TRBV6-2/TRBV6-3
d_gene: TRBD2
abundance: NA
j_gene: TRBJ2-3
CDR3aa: CASSNFLAGGLVATDTQYF
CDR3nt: TGTGCCAGCAGTAATTTCCTAGCGGGGGGGTTGGTCGCCACAGATACGCAGTATTTT

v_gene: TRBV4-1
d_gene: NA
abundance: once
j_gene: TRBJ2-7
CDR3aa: CASSQGLSRQASYEQYF
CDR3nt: TGCGCCAGCAGCCAAGGACTGTCTCGACAGGCTTCCTACGAGCAGTACTTC

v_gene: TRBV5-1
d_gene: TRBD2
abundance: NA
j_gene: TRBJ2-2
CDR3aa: CASSLRGANTGELFF
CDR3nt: TGCGCCAGCAGCTTGCGGGGGGCGAACACCGGGGAGCTGTTTTTT

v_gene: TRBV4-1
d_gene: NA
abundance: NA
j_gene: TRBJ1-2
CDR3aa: CASSQDTAHYGYTF
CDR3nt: TGCGCCAGCAGCCAAGATACCGCTCACTATGGCTACACCTTC

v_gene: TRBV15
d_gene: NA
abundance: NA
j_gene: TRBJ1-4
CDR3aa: CATSRDRREKLFF
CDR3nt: TGTGCCACCAGCAGAGACAGGCGAGAAAAACTGTTTTTT

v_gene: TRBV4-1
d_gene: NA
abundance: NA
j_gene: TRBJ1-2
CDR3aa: CASSHKRGFSDYGYTF
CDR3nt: TGCGCCAGCAGCCATAAACGGGGGTTCTCGGACTATGGCTACACCTTC

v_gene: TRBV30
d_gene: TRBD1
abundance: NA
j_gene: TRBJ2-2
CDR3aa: CALAPRDRVTGELFF
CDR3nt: TGTGCCCTGGCCCCCCGGGACAGGGTAACCGGGGAGCTGTTTTTT

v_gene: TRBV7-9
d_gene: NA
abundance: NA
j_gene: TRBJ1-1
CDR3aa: CASSPDGGKTEAFF
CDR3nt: TGTGCCAGCAGCCCAGATGGAGGAAAGACTGAAGCTTTCTTT

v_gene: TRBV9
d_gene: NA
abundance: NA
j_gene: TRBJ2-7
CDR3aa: CASSVLSGSGEQYF
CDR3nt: TGTGCCAGCAGCGTACTGAGCGGGTCTGGCGAGCAGTACTTC

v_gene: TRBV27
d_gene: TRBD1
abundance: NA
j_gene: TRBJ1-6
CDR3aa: CASSFGQVNYNSPLHF
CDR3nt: TGTGCCAGCAGTTTCGGACAGGTCAACTATAATTCACCCCTCCACTTT

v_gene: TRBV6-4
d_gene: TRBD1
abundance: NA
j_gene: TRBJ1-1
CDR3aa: CASSVGTGSTEAFF
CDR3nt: TGTGCCAGCAGTGTCGGGACAGGGTCCACTGAAGCTTTCTTT

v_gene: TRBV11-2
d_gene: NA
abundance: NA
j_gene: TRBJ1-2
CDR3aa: CASSLEGGSGYTF
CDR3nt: TGTGCCAGCAGCTTAGAAGGTGGGTCCGGCTACACCTTC